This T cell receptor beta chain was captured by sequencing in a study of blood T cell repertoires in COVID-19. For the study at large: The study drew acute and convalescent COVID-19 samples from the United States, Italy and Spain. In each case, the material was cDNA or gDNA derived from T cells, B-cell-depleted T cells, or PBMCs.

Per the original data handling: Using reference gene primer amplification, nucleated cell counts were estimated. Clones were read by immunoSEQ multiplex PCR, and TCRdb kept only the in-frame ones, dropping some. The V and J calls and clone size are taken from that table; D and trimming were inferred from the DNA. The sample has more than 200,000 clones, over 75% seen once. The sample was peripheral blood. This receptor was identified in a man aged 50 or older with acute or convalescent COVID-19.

The DNA for the CDR3 is TGCGCCAGCAGCCCCGGGACAGGGGAGCGCGAGCAGTACTTC. As protein: CASSPGTGEREQYF. J is TRBJ2-7 and V is TRBV10-1; 10 bases are shared with TRBD1. This CDR3 has 14 residues. Germline assignment: CDR1 WNHNN and CDR2 SYGVQD (reference sequence). J gave up 6 bases and V 6 bases, and 8 bases lay outside the gene matches.